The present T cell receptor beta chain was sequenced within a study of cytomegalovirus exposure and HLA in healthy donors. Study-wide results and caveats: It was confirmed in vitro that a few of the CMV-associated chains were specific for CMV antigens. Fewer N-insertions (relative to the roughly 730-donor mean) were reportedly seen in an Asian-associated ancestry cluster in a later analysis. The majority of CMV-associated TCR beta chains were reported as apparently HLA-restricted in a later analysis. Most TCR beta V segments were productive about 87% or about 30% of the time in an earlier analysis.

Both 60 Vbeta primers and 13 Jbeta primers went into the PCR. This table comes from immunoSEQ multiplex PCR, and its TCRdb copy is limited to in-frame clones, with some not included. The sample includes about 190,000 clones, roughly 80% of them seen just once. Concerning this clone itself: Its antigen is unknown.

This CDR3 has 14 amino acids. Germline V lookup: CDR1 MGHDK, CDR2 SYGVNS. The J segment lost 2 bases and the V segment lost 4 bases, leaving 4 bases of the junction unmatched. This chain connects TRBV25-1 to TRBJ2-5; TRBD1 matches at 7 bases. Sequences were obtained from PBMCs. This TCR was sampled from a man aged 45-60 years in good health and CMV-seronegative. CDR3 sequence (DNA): TGTGCCAGCAGTGGGGGACAGCCGCAAGAGACCCAGTACTTC. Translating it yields CASSGGQPQETQYF.